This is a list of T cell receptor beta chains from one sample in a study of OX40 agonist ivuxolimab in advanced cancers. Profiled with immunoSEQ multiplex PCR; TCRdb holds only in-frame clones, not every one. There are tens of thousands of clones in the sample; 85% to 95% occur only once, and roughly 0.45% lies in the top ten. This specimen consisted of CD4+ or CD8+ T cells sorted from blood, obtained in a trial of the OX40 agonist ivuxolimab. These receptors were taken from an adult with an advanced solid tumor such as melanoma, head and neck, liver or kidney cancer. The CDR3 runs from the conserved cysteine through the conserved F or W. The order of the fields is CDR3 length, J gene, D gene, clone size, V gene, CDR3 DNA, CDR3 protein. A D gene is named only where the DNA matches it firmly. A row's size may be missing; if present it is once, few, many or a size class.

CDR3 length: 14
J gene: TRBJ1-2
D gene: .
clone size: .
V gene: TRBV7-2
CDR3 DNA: TGTGCCAGCAGCTCAGACAGAACTAACTATGGCTACACCTTC
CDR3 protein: CASSSDRTNYGYTF

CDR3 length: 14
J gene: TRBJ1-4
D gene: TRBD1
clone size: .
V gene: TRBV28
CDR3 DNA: TGTGCCAGCAGCCTGACAGGGCCCCATGAAAAACTGTTTTTT
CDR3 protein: CASSLTGPHEKLFF

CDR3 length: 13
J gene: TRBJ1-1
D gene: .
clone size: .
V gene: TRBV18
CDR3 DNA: TGTGCCAGCTCACCAGGCGGGAACACTGAAGCTTTCTTT
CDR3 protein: CASSPGGNTEAFF

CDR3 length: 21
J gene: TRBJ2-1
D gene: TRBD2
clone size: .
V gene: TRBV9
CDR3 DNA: TGTGCCAGCAGCGTAGGGACTAGCGGGAGGTCCTCCCATCAGTCCTACAATGAGCAGTTCTTC
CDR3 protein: CASSVGTSGRSSHQSYNEQFF

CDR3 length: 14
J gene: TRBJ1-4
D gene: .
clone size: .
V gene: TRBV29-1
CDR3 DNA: TGCAGCGTTCTCACAGGGCCCGCTAATGAAAAACTGTTTTTT
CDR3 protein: CSVLTGPANEKLFF

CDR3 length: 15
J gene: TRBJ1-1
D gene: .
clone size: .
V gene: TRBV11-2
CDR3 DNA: TGTGCCAGCAGCTTAGGGGGTTTGCGAAACACTGAAGCTTTCTTT
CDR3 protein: CASSLGGLRNTEAFF

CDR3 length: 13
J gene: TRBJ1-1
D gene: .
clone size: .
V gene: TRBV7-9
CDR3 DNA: TGTGCCAGCAGCAACAGGATGAACACTGAAGCTTTCTTT
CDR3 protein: CASSNRMNTEAFF

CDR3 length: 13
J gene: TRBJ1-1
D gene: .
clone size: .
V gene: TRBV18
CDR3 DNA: TGTGCCAGCTCACCAAGGGAGAACACTGAAGCTTTCTTT
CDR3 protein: CASSPRENTEAFF

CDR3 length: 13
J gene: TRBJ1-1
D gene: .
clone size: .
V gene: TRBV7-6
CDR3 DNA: TGTGCCAGCAGCTTAGACAGAAACACTGAAGCTTTCTTT
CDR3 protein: CASSLDRNTEAFF

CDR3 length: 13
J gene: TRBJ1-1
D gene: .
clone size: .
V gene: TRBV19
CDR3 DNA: TGTGCCAGTAAAAAAACAGGGAACACTGAAGCTTTCTTT
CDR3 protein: CASKKTGNTEAFF

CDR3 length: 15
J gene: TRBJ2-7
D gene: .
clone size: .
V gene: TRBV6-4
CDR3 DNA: TGTGCCAGCAGTCTCAGGGAGAATGGGCCATACGAGCAGTACTTC
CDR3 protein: CASSLRENGPYEQYF

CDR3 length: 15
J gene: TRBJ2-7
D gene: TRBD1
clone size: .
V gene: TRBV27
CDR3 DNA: TGTGCCAGCAGTATACCGGGACAGGGAAGCTACGAGCAGTACTTC
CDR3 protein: CASSIPGQGSYEQYF

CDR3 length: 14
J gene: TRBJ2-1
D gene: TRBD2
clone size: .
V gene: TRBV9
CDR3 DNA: TGTGCCAGCAGTGGGACTAGCGGGATGTATGAGCAGTTCTTC
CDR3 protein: CASSGTSGMYEQFF

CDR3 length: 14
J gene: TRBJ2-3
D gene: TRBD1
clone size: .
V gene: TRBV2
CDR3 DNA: TGTGCCAGCAGTGGTCAGGGGGCCGGAGATACGCAGTATTTT
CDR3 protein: CASSGQGAGDTQYF

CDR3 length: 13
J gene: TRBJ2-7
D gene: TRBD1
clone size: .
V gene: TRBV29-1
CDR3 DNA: TGCAGCGCAAAACAGGGGACCTCCTACGAGCAGTACTTC
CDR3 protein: CSAKQGTSYEQYF

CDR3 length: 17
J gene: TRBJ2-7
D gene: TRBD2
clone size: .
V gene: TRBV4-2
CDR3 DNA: TGTGCCAGCAGCCTCTCCAGACTAGCGGGACCCCAATCCGAGCAGTACTTC
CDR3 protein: CASSLSRLAGPQSEQYF

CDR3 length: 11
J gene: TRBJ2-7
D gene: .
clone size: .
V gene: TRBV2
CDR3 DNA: TGTGCCAGCAATACTGCCTACGAGCAGTACTTC
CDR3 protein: CASNTAYEQYF

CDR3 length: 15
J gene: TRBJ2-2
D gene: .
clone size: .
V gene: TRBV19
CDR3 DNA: TGTGCCAGTAGTATCAGCGGACGGAACACCGGGGAGCTGTTTTTT
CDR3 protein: CASSISGRNTGELFF

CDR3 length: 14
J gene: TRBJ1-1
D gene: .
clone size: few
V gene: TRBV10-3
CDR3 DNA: TGTGCCATCAGTGAGAATGGGGGGGCAGCTGAAGCTTTCTTT
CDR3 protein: CAISENGGAAEAFF

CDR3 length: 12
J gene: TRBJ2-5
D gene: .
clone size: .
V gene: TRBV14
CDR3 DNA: TGTGCCAGCAGCCAAATTCGTGAGACCCAGTACTTC
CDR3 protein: CASSQIRETQYF

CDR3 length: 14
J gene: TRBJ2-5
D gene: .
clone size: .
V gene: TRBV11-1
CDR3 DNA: TGTGCCAGCAGCCCTGGGACGGAGCAAGAGACCCAGTACTTC
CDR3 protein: CASSPGTEQETQYF

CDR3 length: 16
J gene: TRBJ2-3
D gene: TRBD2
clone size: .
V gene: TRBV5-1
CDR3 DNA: TGCGCCAGCAGCTTCAGGACTAGCGGGGTCACAGATACGCAGTATTTT
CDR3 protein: CASSFRTSGVTDTQYF